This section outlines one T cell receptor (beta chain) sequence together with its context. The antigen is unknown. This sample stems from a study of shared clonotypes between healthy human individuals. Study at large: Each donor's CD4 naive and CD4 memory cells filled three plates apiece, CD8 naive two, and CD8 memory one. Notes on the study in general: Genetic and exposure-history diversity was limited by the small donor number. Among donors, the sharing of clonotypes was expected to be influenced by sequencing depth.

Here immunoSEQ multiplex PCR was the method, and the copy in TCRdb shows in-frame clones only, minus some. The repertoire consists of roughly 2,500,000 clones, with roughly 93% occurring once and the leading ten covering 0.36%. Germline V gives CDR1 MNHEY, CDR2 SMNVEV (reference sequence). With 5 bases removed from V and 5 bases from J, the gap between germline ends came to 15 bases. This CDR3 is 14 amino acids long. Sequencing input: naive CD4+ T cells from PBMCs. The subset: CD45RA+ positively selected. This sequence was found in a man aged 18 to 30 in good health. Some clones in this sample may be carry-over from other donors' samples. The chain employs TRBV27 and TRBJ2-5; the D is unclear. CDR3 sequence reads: CASSPFVRMETQYF. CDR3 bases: TGTGCCAGCAGTCCCTTTGTTCGGATGGAGACCCAGTACTTC.